This T cell receptor (beta chain) came from a study of blood T cell repertoires in COVID-19. Original handling: Scientists estimated how many nucleated cells there were by amplifying reference gene primers. Here immunoSEQ multiplex PCR was the method, and the copy in TCRdb shows in-frame clones only, minus some. The V and J calls and clone size are taken from that table; D and trimming were inferred from the DNA. The data contain over 200,000 clones, over 80% of them singletons. Germline assignment: CDR1 LNHDA and CDR2 SQIVND (reference sequence). V shed 5 bases and J shed 5 bases, with 13 bases lying between them. This CDR3 has 14 residues.

The V gene is TRBV19, the J gene TRBJ2-4; the D gene is possibly TRBD2 (6 bases). This clonotype originated in a man between 18 and 35 years old with acute COVID-19. The sequencing input was PBMCs or T cells enriched from blood (not recorded which). CDR3 sequence: CASSPAEGENIQYF. CDR3 bases: TGTGCCAGTAGTCCGGCGGAGGGCGAAAACATTCAGTACTTC.